Each of the 18 T cell receptor beta chains below was sequenced from the same sample in a study of cytotoxic CD8 clonotypes in ibrutinib-treated CLL. Clones were read by immunoSEQ multiplex PCR, and TCRdb kept only the in-frame ones, dropping some. The profile shows 100,000 to 150,000 clones, approximately 83% of them singletons. The material sequenced was PBMCs, taken after 24 months of ibrutinib treatment. The receptors were sampled from a human donor with chronic lymphocytic leukemia.

The chain employs TRBV9 and TRBJ2-1; the D gene is possibly TRBD1 (6 bases). Trimming left V 1 base short and J 5 bases short, with 10 bases between. The CDR3 length is 14 residues. Germline V gene lookup returns CDR1 SGDLS and CDR2 YYNGEE. CDR3: CASSVTGFNNEQFF. CDR3 sequence (DNA): TGTGCCAGCAGCGTAACAGGGTTTAACAATGAGCAGTTCTTC.

This chain links TRBV30 with TRBJ2-3, with D uncertain. This CDR3 region has 12 residues. In germline, CDR1 is GTSNPN, CDR2 SVGIG (reference sequence). Trimming pared 2 bases from V and 5 bases from J, leaving 8 bases between. The CDR3 DNA reads as TGTGCCTGGAGTCCCCTAGGAGATACGCAGTATTTT. It yields the protein CAWSPLGDTQYF.

V is TRBV10-3 and J is TRBJ1-4; D is uncertain. Deletions cut 0 bases from V and 0 bases from J, with 14 bases between. Germline CDR1 ENHRY, CDR2 SYGVKD. The CDR3 covers 18 residues. Here the CDR3 reads CAISESLEEFATNEKLFF. In nucleotides, the CDR3 is TGTGCCATCAGTGAGTCGTTAGAGGAGTTCGCAACTAATGAAAAACTGTTTTTT.

This chain links TRBV28 with TRBJ2-1, with D perhaps TRBD2 (7 bases). Germline CDR1 is MDHEN and CDR2 is SYDVKM. This CDR3 comprises 15 residues. V was cut by 3 bases and J by 2 bases, with 11 bases left in between. In nucleotides, the CDR3 is TGTGCCAGCAGTTTCGCGGGGGCTGCCTACAATGAGCAGTTCTTC. Its protein product is CASSFAGAAYNEQFF.

The genes are TRBV5-3 and TRBJ2-2; 8 bases map to TRBD2. TRBV5-3 is sorted into the ORF group, with uncertain function. V was clipped by 3 bases and J by 2 bases; unmatched bases: 9. CDR3 length: 17 amino acids. CDR3 loop: CARSYRVAGQNTGELFF. Written as DNA, the CDR3 is TGTGCCAGAAGCTACCGCGTAGCGGGACAAAACACCGGGGAGCTGTTTTTT.

V gene TRBV28 combines with J gene TRBJ1-1; no reliable D call. Between the trimmed V and J ends, which lost 1 base and 6 bases, there was a span of 12 bases. CDR1 is MDHEN, CDR2 SYDVKM, per germline. The CDR3 totals 14 residues. CDR3 nucleotides: TGTGCCAGCAGTTTATTTGGCGGGCGGGCTGAAGCTTTCTTT. The encoded protein is CASSLFGGRAEAFF.

J is TRBJ2-2 and V is TRBV28; 12 bases are a match to TRBD1. Germline CDR1 and CDR2: MDHEN and SYDVKM. V shed 6 bases and J 7 bases; nucleotides not matched to a gene: 3. The CDR3 contains 14 residues. CDR3 coding DNA: TGTGCCAGCAGGGGGACAGGGGGCGGCGGGGAGCTGTTTTTT. Translated, it gives CASRGTGGGGELFF.

This chain links TRBV4-2 with TRBJ1-1; D is ambiguous. V dropped 5 bases and J dropped 11 bases, with 12 bases sitting between them. The CDR3 contains 11 residues. Germline V lookup: CDR1 LGHNA, CDR2 YNFKEQ. The CDR3 loop reads CASSFQASAFF. CDR3 in DNA: TGTGCCAGCAGCTTCCAGGCCTCGGCTTTCTTT.

This chain uses TRBV5-1 with TRBJ2-2; 10 bases match TRBD1. The junction had 2 bases not matched to a gene; V was cut back by 4 bases and J by 5 bases. The length of the CDR3 is 14 residues. CDR1 is SGHRS and CDR2 is YFSETQ in the germline V gene. The chain's CDR3 is CASSPGQGTGELFF. The CDR3, as DNA: TGCGCCAGCAGCCCGGGACAGGGGACCGGGGAGCTGTTTTTT.

This clone was seen only once. The chain recombines TRBV19 with TRBJ1-2; D is uncertain. The length of the CDR3 is 15 residues. Germline CDR1 is LNHDA and CDR2 is SQIVND (reference sequence). The V end lost 2 bases, the J end lost 1 base, and 11 bases lay between the germline ends. The CDR3, as DNA: TGTGCCAGTAGTATAACGAGCGCGAATAACTATGGCTACACCTTC. Translation gives CASSITSANNYGYTF.

The rearrangement joins TRBV6-5 to TRBJ2-1; 9 nucleotides align to TRBD1. The CDR3 runs to 15 residues. J gave up 3 bases and V 5 bases, and 5 bases lay outside the gene matches. Germline CDR1 reads MNHEY; CDR2 reads SVGAGI. The CDR3 sequence: CASSHRQGGYNEQFF. DNA for the CDR3: TGTGCCAGCAGTCACCGACAGGGGGGCTACAATGAGCAGTTCTTC.

This rearrangement joins TRBV11-2 to TRBJ2-5; 9 nucleotides align to TRBD2. CDR3 size: 14 residues. Germline V CDR1 and CDR2: SGHAT, FQNNGV. After removal of 5 bases from V and 1 base from J, the junction contained 2 bases not matched to a gene. The CDR3 protein is CASSVTSGQETQYF. The CDR3 DNA reads as TGTGCCAGCAGCGTGACTAGCGGCCAAGAGACCCAGTACTTC.

The chain links TRBV4-1 to TRBJ2-1; a possible D gene is TRBD2 (5 bases). This CDR3 contains 16 residues. V gave up 0 bases and J gave up 5 bases, with 14 bases separating them. CDR1 MGHRA and CDR2 YSYEKL come from the germline V gene. The CDR3 region is CASSQDPNRGNNEQFF. CDR3 nucleotide sequence: TGCGCCAGCAGCCAAGACCCAAATCGAGGGAACAATGAGCAGTTCTTC.

The chain combines TRBV10-3 with TRBJ2-3; the D gene is possibly TRBD2 (5 bases). Between the trimmed V and J ends, which lost 3 bases and 4 bases, there was a span of 20 bases. Germline CDR1 reads ENHRY; CDR2 reads SYGVKD. The CDR3 contains 17 residues. In DNA, the CDR3 is TGTGCCATCAGTGATGAACCCGGGTTGATGAGGGCAGATACGCAGTATTTT. It encodes CAISDEPGLMRADTQYF.

The chain recombines TRBV15 with TRBJ1-3, with D unclear. V was pared by 5 bases and J by 2 bases, with 10 bases between. The germline CDR1 and CDR2 sequences are LNHNV and YYDKDF (reference sequence). The CDR3 totals 14 residues. This chain's CDR3 is CATSVYSTGNTIYF. The CDR3 nucleotides are TGTGCCACCAGCGTATACAGTACTGGAAACACCATATATTTT.

The genes are TRBV19 and TRBJ2-7; tentative D call: TRBD1 (5 bases). Germline V gives CDR1 LNHDA, CDR2 SQIVND (reference sequence). Trimming removed 8 bases at V and 3 bases at J, with 8 bases between. The CDR3 runs 11 residues. The CDR3 region is CASGAVYEQYF. CDR3 in DNA: TGTGCCAGTGGGGCGGTCTACGAGCAGTACTTC.

CDR3 coding DNA: TGCGCCAGCAACCCTTGGGACTCCTACGAGCAGTACTTC. Translated, it gives CASNPWDSYEQYF. The chain joins TRBV5-1 to TRBJ2-7; unclear D gene. This CDR3 has 13 amino acids. V lost 6 bases and J 0 bases, leaving 10 bases between the germline ends. From germline, CDR1 is SGHRS and CDR2 YFSETQ.

This chain links TRBV27 with TRBJ1-6; D might be TRBD1 (5 bases). V was pared by 10 bases and J by 5 bases, with 12 bases between. Germline CDR1 and CDR2: MNHEY and SMNVEV (reference sequence). The CDR3 has 13 amino acids. CDR3 sequence reads: CATMDTNNSPLHF. DNA for the CDR3: TGTGCCACCATGGACACCAATAATTCACCCCTCCACTTT.